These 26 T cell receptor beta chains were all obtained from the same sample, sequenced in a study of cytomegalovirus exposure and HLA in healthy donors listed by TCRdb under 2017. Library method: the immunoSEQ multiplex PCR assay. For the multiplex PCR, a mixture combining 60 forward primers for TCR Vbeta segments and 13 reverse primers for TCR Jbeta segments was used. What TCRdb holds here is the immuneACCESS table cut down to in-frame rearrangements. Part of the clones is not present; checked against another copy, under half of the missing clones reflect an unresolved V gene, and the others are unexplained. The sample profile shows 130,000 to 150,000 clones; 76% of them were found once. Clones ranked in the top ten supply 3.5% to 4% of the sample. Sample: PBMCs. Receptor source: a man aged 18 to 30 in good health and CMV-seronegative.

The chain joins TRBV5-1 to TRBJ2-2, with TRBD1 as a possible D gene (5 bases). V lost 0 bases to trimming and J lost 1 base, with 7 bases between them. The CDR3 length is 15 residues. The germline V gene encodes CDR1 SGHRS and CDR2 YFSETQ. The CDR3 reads CASSLGQRNTGELFF. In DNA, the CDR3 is TGCGCCAGCAGCTTGGGACAGCGGAACACCGGGGAGCTGTTTTTT.

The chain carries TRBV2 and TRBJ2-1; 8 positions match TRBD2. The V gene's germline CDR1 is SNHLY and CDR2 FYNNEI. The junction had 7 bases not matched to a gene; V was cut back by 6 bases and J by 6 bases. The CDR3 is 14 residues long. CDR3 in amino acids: CASRGSGVPNEQFF. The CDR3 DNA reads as TGTGCCAGCAGGGGTAGCGGGGTGCCCAATGAGCAGTTCTTC. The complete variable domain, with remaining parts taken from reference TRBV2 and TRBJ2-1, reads EPEVTQTPSHQVTQMGQEVILRCVPISNHLYFYWYRQILGQKVEFLVSFYNNEISEKSEIFDDQFSVERPDGSNFTLKIRSTKLEDSAMYFCASRGSGVPNEQFFGPGTRLTVL.

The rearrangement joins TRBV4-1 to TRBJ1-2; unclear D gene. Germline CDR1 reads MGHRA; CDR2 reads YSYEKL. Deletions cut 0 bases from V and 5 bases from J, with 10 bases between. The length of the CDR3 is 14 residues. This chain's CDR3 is CASSQDMSTYGYTF. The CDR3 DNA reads TGCGCCAGCAGCCAAGATATGTCTACGTATGGCTACACCTTC.

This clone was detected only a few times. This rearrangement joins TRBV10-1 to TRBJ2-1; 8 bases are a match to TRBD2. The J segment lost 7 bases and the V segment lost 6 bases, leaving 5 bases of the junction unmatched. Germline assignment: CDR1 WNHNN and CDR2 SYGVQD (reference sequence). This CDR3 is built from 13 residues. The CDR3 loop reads CASSGTSRNEQFF. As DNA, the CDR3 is TGCGCCAGCAGCGGGACTAGTAGGAATGAGCAGTTCTTC.

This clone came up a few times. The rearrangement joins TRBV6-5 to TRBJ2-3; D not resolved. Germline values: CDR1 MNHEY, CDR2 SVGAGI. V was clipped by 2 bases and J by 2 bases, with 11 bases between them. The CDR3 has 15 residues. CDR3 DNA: TGTGCCAGCAGTTACGGCGGTGATTCCACAGATACGCAGTATTTT. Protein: CASSYGGDSTDTQYF.

The CDR3 is CASSLLLAGGYNEQFF. For the CDR3, the DNA is TGTGCCAGCAGTTTATTACTGGCGGGGGGCTACAATGAGCAGTTCTTC. The J gene is TRBJ2-1, the V gene TRBV27; TRBD2 agrees at 8 bases. The V gene end was trimmed by 1 base and the J gene end by 3 bases; junction bases not matched to a gene: 5. The length of the CDR3 is 16 residues. The germline CDR1 and CDR2 sequences are MNHEY and SMNVEV (reference sequence).

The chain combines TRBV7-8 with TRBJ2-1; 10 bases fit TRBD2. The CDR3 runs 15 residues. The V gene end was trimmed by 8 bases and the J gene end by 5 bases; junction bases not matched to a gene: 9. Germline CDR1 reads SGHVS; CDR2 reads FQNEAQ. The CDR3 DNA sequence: TGTGCCAGCGACGCGCTAGCGGGGGTGAACAATGAGCAGTTCTTC. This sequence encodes CASDALAGVNNEQFF.

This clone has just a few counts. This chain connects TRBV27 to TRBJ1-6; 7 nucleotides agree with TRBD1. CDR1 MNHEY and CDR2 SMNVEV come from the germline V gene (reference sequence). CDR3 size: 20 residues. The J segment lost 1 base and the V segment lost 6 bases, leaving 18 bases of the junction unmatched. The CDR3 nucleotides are TGTGCCAGCAGGCCTATACCGGGACAGAATTGGAGATCCTATAATTCACCCCTCCACTTT. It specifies CASRPIPGQNWRSYNSPLHF.

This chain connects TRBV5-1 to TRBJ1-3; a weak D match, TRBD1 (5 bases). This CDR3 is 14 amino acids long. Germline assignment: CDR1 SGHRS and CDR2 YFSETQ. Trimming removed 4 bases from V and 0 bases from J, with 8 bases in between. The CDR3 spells CASSITGSGNTIYF. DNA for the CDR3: TGCGCCAGCAGCATAACAGGCTCTGGAAACACCATATATTTT.

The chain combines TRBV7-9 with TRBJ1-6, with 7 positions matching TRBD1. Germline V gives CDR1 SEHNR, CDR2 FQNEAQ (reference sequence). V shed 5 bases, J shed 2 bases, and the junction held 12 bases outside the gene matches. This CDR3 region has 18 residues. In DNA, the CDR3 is TGTGCCAGCAGCCCCAAACCTGACAGGGTCCCCTATAATTCACCCCTCCACTTT. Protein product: CASSPKPDRVPYNSPLHF. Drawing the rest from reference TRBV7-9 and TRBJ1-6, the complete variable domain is DTGVSQNPRHKITKRGQNVTFRCDPISEHNRLYWYRQTLGQGPEFLTYFQNEAQLEKSRLLSDRFSAERPKGSFSTLEIQRTEQGDSAMYLCASSPKPDRVPYNSPLHFGNGTRLTVT.

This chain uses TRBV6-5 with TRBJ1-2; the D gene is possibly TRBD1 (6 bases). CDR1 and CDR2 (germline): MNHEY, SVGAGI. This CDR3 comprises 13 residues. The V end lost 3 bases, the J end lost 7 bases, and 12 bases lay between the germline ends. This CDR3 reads CASSYYKGGGYTF. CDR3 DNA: TGTGCCAGCAGTTATTATAAAGGGGGTGGCTACACCTTC.

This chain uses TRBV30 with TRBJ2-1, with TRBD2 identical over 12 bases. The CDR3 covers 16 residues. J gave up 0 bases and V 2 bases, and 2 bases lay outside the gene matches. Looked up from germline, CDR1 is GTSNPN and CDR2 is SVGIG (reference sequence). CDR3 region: CAWSRLAGVSYNEQFF. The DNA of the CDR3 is TGTGCCTGGAGTAGACTAGCGGGGGTCTCCTACAATGAGCAGTTCTTC.

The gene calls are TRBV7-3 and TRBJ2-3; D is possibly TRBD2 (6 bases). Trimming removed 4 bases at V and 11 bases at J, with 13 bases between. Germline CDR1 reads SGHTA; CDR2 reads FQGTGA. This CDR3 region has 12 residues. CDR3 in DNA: TGTGCCAGCAGCTCGCAGGGAGGTGGGCAGTATTTT. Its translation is CASSSQGGGQYF.

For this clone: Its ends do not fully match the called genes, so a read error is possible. The CDR3 reads CSGRQGRMTGEPFF. CDR3 bases: TGCAGCGGAAGACAGGGCAGGATGACCGGGGAGCCGTTTTTT. The J gene is TRBJ2-2, the V gene TRBV29-1; TRBD1 matches at 7 bases. The CDR3 sequence is 14 residues long. Germline CDR1 reads SQVTM; CDR2 reads ANQGSEA.

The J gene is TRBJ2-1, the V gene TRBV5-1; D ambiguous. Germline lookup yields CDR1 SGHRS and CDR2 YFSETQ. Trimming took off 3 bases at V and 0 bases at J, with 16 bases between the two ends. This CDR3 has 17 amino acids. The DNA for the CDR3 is TGCGCCAGCAGCTCACAGTATAAAGGTAGCTCCTACAATGAGCAGTTCTTC. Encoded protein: CASSSQYKGSSYNEQFF.

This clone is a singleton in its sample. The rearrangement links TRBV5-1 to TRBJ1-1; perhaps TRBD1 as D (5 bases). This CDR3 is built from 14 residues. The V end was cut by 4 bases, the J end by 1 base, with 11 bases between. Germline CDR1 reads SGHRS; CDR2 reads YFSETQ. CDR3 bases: TGCGCCAGCAGCCCGGACAAACCGAACACTGAAGCTTTCTTT. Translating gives CASSPDKPNTEAFF.

Here the CDR3 DNA reads TGCGCCAGCAGCTTGGGGGATCGGCGGGGCAATCAGCCCCAGCATTTT. It codes for CASSLGDRRGNQPQHF. The chain couples TRBV5-1 to TRBJ1-5; no definite D call. The germline V gene has CDR1 SGHRS and CDR2 YFSETQ. V dropped 0 bases and J dropped 2 bases, with 12 bases sitting between them. The CDR3 is 16 amino acids. Full variable domain (rest looked up from reference TRBV5-1 and TRBJ1-5): KAGVTQTPRYLIKTRGQQVTLSCSPISGHRSVSWYQQTPGQGLQFLFEYFSETQRNKGNFPGRFSGRQFSNSRSEMNVSTLELGDSALYLCASSLGDRRGNQPQHFGDGTRLSIL.

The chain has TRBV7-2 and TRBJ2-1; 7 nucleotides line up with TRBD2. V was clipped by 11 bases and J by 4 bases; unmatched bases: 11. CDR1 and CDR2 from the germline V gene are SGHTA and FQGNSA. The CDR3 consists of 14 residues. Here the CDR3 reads CAGRASGRYNEQFF. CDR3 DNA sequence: TGTGCCGGTCGGGCTAGCGGTAGATACAATGAGCAGTTCTTC.

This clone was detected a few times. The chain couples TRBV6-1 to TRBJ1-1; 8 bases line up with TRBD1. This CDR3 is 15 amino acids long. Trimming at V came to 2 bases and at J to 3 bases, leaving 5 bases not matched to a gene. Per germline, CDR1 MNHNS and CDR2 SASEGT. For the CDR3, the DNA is TGTGCCAGCAGTGAATGGCAGGGGGCATACACTGAAGCTTTCTTT. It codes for CASSEWQGAYTEAFF.

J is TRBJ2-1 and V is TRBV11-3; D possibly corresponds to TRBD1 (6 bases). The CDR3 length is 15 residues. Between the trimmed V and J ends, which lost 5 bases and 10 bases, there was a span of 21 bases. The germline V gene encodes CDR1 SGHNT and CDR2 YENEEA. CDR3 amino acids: CASSPAATGRHEQFF. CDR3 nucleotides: TGTGCCAGCAGCCCGGCGGCAACAGGGAGACACGAGCAGTTCTTC.

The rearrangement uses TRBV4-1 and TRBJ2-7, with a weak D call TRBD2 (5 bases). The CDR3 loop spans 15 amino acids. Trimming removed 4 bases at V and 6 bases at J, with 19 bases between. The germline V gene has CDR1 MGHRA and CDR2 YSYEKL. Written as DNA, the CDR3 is TGCGCCAGCAGCCCTCTGTGGAGTGGAGGAGGCGAGCAGTACTTC. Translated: CASSPLWSGGGEQYF.

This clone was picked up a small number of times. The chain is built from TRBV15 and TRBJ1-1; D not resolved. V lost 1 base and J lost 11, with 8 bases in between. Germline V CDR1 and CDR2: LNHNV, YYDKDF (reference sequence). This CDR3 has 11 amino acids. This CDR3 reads CATSRVNRAFF. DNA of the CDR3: TGTGCCACCAGCAGAGTTAATCGGGCTTTCTTT. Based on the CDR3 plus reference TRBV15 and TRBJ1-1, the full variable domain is DAMVIQNPRYQVTQFGKPVTLSCSQTLNHNVMYWYQQKSSQAPKLLFHYYDKDFNNEADTPDNFQSRRPNTSFCFLDIRSPGLGDTAMYLCATSRVNRAFFGQGTRLTVV.

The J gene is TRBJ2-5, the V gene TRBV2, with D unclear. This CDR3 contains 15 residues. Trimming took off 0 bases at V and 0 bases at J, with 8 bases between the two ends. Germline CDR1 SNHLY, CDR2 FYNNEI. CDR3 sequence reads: CASSEAVTDQETQYF. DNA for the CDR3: TGTGCCAGCAGTGAAGCCGTAACGGACCAAGAGACCCAGTACTTC.

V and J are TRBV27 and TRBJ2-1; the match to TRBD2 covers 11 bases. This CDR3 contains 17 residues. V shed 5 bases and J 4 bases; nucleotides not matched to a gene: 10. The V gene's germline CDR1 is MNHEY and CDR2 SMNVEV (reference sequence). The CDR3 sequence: CASSVLGTSGLYNEQFF. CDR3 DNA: TGTGCCAGCAGTGTACTCGGGACTAGCGGACTTTACAATGAGCAGTTCTTC.

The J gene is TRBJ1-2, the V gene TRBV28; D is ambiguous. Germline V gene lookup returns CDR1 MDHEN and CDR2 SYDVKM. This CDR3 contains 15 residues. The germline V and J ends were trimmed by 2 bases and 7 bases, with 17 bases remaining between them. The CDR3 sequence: CASSLIGLGLSGYTF. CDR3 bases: TGTGCCAGCAGTTTAATCGGTCTCGGTTTATCTGGCTACACCTTC.

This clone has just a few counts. This chain's CDR3 is CASSLQGGRVTDTQYF. The CDR3 bases are TGTGCCAGCAGCTTGCAGGGGGGCCGGGTGACAGATACGCAGTATTTT. This chain uses TRBV5-6 with TRBJ2-3; D may be TRBD1 (7 bases). V was trimmed by 1 base and J by 3 bases, leaving 15 bases between them. The CDR3 has 16 residues. Germline V gives CDR1 SGHDT, CDR2 YYEEEE.